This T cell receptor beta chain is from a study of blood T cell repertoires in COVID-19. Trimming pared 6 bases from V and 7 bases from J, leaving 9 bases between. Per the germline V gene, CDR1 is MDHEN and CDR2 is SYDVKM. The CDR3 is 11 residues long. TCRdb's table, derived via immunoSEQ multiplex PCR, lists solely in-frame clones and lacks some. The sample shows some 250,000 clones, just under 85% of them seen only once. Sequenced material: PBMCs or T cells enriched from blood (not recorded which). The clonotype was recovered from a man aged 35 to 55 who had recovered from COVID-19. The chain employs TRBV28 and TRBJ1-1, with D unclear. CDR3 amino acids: CASSPGLEAFF. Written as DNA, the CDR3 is TGTGCCAGCAGCCCAGGACTTGAAGCTTTCTTT.